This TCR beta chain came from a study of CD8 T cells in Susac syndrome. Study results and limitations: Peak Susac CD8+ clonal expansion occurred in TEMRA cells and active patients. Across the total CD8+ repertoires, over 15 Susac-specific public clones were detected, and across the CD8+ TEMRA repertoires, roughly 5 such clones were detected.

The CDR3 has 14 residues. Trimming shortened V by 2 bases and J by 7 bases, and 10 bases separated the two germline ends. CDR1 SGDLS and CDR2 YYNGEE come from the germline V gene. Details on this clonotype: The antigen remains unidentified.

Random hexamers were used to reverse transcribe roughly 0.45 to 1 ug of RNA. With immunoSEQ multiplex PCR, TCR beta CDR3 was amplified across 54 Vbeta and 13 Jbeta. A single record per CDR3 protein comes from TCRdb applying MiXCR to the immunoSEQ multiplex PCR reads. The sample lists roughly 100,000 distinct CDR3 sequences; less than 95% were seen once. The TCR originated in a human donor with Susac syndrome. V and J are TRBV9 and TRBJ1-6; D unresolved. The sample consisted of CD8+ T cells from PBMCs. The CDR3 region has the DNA TGTGCCAGCAGCGTGGGCAGCCCCAATTCACCCCTCCACTTT. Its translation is CASSVGSPNSPLHF.